The present entry profiles one T cell receptor (beta chain) with its context. Produced via immunoSEQ multiplex PCR; TCRdb's table is partial and in-frame only. The repertoire holds about 180,000 clones, with approximately 80% as singletons. The record originates from a study of blood T cell repertoires in COVID-19. The CDR3 has 12 amino acids. Trimming removed 0 bases from V and 6 bases from J, with 6 bases in between. Germline-derived CDR1 and CDR2 are WNHNN and SYGVQD (reference sequence). Sequenced input: peripheral blood. The TCR sequence derives from a human donor in a cohort sampled during active COVID-19. The chain has TRBV10-1 and TRBJ2-7; no definite D call. Here the CDR3 reads CASSESGGEQYF. The DNA of the CDR3 is TGCGCCAGCAGTGAGTCTGGCGGCGAGCAGTACTTC.